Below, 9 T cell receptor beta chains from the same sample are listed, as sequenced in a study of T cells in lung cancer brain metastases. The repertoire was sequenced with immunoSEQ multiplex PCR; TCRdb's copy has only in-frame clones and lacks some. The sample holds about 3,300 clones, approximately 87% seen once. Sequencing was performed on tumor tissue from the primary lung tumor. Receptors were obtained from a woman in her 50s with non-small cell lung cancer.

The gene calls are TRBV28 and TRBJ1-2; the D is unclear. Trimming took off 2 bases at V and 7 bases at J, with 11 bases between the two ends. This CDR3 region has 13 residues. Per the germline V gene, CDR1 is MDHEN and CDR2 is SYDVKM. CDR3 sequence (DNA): TGTGCCAGCAGTTTAGCGGCAGTGGTTGGCTACACCTTC. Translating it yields CASSLAAVVGYTF.

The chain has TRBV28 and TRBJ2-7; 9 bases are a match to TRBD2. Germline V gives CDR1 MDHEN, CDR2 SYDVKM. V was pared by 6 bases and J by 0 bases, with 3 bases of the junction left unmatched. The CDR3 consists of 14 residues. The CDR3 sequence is CASRSSGNSYEQYF. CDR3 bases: TGTGCCAGCAGGTCTAGCGGGAACTCCTACGAGCAGTACTTC.

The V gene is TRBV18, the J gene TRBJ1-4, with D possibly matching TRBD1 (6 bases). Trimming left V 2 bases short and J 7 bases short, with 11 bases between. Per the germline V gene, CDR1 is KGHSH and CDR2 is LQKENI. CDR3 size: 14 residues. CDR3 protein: CASSPGARGEKLFF. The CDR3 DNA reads TGTGCCAGCTCACCAGGCGCCAGGGGTGAAAAACTGTTTTTT.

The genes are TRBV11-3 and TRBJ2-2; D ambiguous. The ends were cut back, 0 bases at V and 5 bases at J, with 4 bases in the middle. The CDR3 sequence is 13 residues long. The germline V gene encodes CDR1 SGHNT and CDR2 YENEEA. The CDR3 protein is CASSLEVTGELFF. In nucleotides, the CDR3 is TGTGCCAGCAGCTTAGAAGTAACCGGGGAGCTGTTTTTT. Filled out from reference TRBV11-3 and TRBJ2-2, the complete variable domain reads EAGVVQSPRYKIIEKKQPVAFWCNPISGHNTLYWYLQNLGQGPELLIRYENEEAVDDSQLPKDRFSAERLKGVDSTLKIQPAELGDSAVYLCASSLEVTGELFFGEGSRLTVL.

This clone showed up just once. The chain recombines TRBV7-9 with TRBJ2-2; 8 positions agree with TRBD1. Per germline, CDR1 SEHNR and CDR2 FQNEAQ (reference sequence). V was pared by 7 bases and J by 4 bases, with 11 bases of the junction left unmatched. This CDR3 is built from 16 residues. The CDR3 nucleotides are TGTGCCAGCATCCCTCCCGGGACAGGTCGCACCGGGGAGCTGTTTTTT. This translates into CASIPPGTGRTGELFF.

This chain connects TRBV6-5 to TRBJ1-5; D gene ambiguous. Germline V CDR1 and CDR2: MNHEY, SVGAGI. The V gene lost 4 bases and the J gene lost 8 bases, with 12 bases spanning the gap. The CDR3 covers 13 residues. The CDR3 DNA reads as TGTGCCAGCAGTTCTGATTCCAAGAAGCCCCAGCATTTT. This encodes CASSSDSKKPQHF.

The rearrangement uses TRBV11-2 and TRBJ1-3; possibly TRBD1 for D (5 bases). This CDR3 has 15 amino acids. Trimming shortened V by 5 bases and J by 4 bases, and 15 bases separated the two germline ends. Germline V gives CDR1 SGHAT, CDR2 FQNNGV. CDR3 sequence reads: CASSPHTGVGNTIYF. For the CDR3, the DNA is TGTGCCAGCAGCCCCCATACGGGGGTGGGAAACACCATATATTTT.

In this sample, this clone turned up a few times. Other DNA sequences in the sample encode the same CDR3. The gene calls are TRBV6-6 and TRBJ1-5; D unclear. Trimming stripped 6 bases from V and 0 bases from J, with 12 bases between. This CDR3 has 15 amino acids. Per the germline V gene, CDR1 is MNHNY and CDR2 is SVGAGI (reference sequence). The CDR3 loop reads CASRPGRDSNQPQHF. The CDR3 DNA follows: TGTGCCAGCAGGCCCGGGAGGGATAGCAATCAGCCCCAGCATTTT.

The CDR3 nucleotides read TGCGCCAGCAGCCGACAGGCGGGAGGGATGAACACTGAAGCTTTCTTT. Translated: CASSRQAGGMNTEAFF. The V and J genes are TRBV5-1 and TRBJ1-1; weak D call: TRBD1 (6 bases). CDR1 is SGHRS, CDR2 YFSETQ, per germline. The CDR3 consists of 16 residues. V was shortened by 4 bases and J by 0 bases, with 16 bases between the two germline ends.